The 20 T cell receptor beta chains presented below share a single source sample, sequenced in a study of response to subunit inactivated influenza vaccine. TCRdb re-analysed the RT-PCR reads in MiXCR, keeping a single row per CDR3 protein. The sample has 530,000 or so distinct CDR3 sequences, 12% to 15% seen once; the top ten hold around 10%. Sequenced here: PBMCs from blood, sampled less than 13 days after vaccination. All receptors derive from a middle-aged man who received an inactivated influenza vaccine.

The chain has TRBV28 and TRBJ2-3; TRBD1 is a possible D gene (7 bases). Germline CDR1 reads MDHEN; CDR2 reads SYDVKM. Trimming removed 5 bases from V and 0 bases from J, with 9 bases in between. CDR3 length: 14 residues. CDR3 coding DNA: TGTGCCAGCAGTCAGGGGGGTAGCACAGATACGCAGTATTTT. It specifies CASSQGGSTDTQYF.

This clonotype was seen only a few times. The chain couples TRBV4-1 to TRBJ2-1, with D perhaps matching TRBD1 (5 bases). Germline assignment: CDR1 MGHRA and CDR2 YSYEKL. CDR3 length: 15 amino acids. Trimming cost V 6 bases and J 0 bases, with 12 bases left between them. The CDR3 DNA reads as TGCGCCAGCAGTATGGGGCAGAGCTCCTACAATGAGCAGTTCTTC. Translating it yields CASSMGQSSYNEQFF.

V gene TRBV20-1 combines with J gene TRBJ2-3, with TRBD2 matching over 11 bases. V trimming: 6 bases; J trimming: 4 bases; junction bases outside the gene matches: 9. The germline gives CDR1 DFQATT, CDR2 SNEGSKA (reference sequence). There are 15 residues in the CDR3. The CDR3 DNA sequence: TGCAGTGCCCCGCTACTAGCGGGAGATCCAGATACGCAGTATTTT. Translation: CSAPLLAGDPDTQYF.

This clonotype was counted only a few times. V usage is TRBV20-1 and J usage is TRBJ2-7, with a tentative D call TRBD1 (5 bases). This CDR3 contains 13 residues. Trimming left V 6 bases short and J 3 bases short, with 15 bases between. The germline V gene encodes CDR1 DFQATT and CDR2 SNEGSKA (reference sequence). In DNA, the CDR3 is TGCAGTGCGGCCCCCAGGGCCGACTACGAGCAGTACTTC. Translated: CSAAPRADYEQYF.

The chain is built from TRBV5-1 and TRBJ2-2; D possibly corresponds to TRBD2 (5 bases). This CDR3 has 15 residues. CDR1 SGHRS and CDR2 YFSETQ come from the germline V gene. V lost 1 base, J lost 0 bases, and 7 bases lay in between. Here the CDR3 DNA reads TGCGCCAGCAGCTTGCTAGCTACGAACACCGGGGAGCTGTTTTTT. Translation: CASSLLATNTGELFF.

The rearrangement joins TRBV20-1 to TRBJ1-5; 9 bases align to TRBD1. Losses at the gene ends were 6 bases for V and 1 base for J; bases not matched to a gene: 13. CDR3 size: 17 residues. The germline V gene has CDR1 DFQATT and CDR2 SNEGSKA (reference sequence). For the CDR3, the DNA is TGCAGTGCCAGAATAACGGGACAGGGTTGGAGCAATCAGCCCCAGCATTTT. Translated, it gives CSARITGQGWSNQPQHF.

V is TRBV12-3 or TRBV12-4 and J is TRBJ1-2; 10 nucleotides agree with TRBD1. The ends lost 6 bases at V and 4 bases at J; junction bases unmatched: 5. The CDR3 covers 14 residues. This CDR3 is CASRPGTGAYGYTF. The CDR3 region has the DNA TGTGCCAGCAGGCCCGGGACAGGGGCCTATGGCTACACCTTC.

This clonotype has only a few counts. The V gene is TRBV20-1, the J gene TRBJ2-2, with TRBD1 identical over 8 bases. The CDR3 sequence is 15 residues long. V was clipped by 5 bases and J by 2 bases; unmatched bases: 7. Germline V gene sequence: CDR1 DFQATT, CDR2 SNEGSKA (reference sequence). In nucleotides, the CDR3 is TGCAGTGCTGCCCGGACAGGGACCAACACCGGGGAGCTGTTTTTT. This gives the protein CSAARTGTNTGELFF.

This clonotype was observed a few times. V and J are TRBV7-9 and TRBJ1-4; TRBD1 is a possible D gene (6 bases). The V end was cut by 2 bases, the J end by 7 bases, with 17 bases between. From germline, CDR1 is SEHNR and CDR2 FQNEAQ (reference sequence). The CDR3 consists of 16 residues. CDR3 DNA sequence: TGTGCCAGCAGCTTAAGAGGGTGGGACACACGTGAAAAACTGTTTTTT. This translates into CASSLRGWDTREKLFF.

This clonotype showed up just a few times. In DNA, the CDR3 is TGCAGTGCTAGCCCAGGGTCCATGAACACTGAAGCTTTCTTT. Its protein is CSASPGSMNTEAFF. This chain connects TRBV20-1 to TRBJ1-1, with D maybe TRBD1 (5 bases). This CDR3 has 14 residues. In germline, CDR1 is DFQATT, CDR2 SNEGSKA (reference sequence). Trimming pared 3 bases from V and 0 bases from J, leaving 11 bases between.

This clonotype occurred a few times. J is TRBJ2-7 and V is TRBV27; D perhaps matches TRBD2 (6 bases). Trimming cost V 2 bases and J 6 bases, with 11 bases left between them. This CDR3 spans 13 amino acids. The germline CDR1 and CDR2 sequences are MNHEY and SMNVEV (reference sequence). This CDR3 reads CASSLRVAVEQYF. Here the CDR3 DNA reads TGTGCCAGCAGTTTACGGGTAGCGGTCGAGCAGTACTTC.

This clonotype showed up just a few times. The chain is built from TRBV15 and TRBJ1-2, with a weak D call TRBD1 (5 bases). CDR1 LNHNV and CDR2 YYDKDF come from the germline V gene (reference sequence). This CDR3 is 13 amino acids long. Trimming left V 5 bases short and J 4 bases short, with 11 bases between. Here the CDR3 DNA reads TGTGCCACCAGCGAACGAAGGGGCTATGGCTACACCTTC. Translated: CATSERRGYGYTF.

This clonotype was detected ten times or more. The J gene is TRBJ2-3, the V gene TRBV4-1, with 7 bases lining up with TRBD2. V was clipped by 3 bases and J by 1 base; unmatched bases: 4. The CDR3 consists of 15 residues. CDR1 and CDR2 from the germline V gene are MGHRA and YSYEKL. CDR3 loop: CASSQGRGGTDTQYF. Written as DNA, the CDR3 is TGCGCCAGCAGCCAGGGACGGGGGGGCACAGATACGCAGTATTTT.

There are a few counts of this clonotype. The gene calls are TRBV7-2 and TRBJ1-2; 7 bases match TRBD1. V shed 3 bases, J shed 3 bases, and the junction held 7 bases outside the gene matches. Germline loops: CDR1 SGHTA, CDR2 FQGNSA. The CDR3 has 15 amino acids. The CDR3 sequence: CASSFAGQADYGYTF. CDR3 sequence (DNA): TGTGCCAGCAGCTTCGCAGGACAGGCGGACTATGGCTACACCTTC.

The genes are TRBV20-1 and TRBJ2-7; tentative D call: TRBD1 (5 bases). Trimming pared 3 bases from V and 0 bases from J, leaving 15 bases between. This CDR3 is 15 amino acids long. Germline V gene lookup returns CDR1 DFQATT and CDR2 SNEGSKA (reference sequence). The CDR3 nucleotides read TGCAGTGCTAGGGGAAGACAGCCCAGCTCCTACGAGCAGTACTTC. As protein: CSARGRQPSSYEQYF.

This rearrangement joins TRBV10-3 to TRBJ1-1; D perhaps matches TRBD1 (5 bases). Germline CDR1 is ENHRY and CDR2 is SYGVKD. With 3 bases removed from V and 7 bases from J, the gap between germline ends came to 12 bases. The CDR3 runs to 13 residues. CDR3 in amino acids: CAISDRQGLEAFF. The CDR3 DNA sequence: TGTGCCATCAGTGACCGCCAGGGTCTTGAAGCTTTCTTT.

As DNA, the CDR3 is TGTGCCAGCAGTTTGGATCCACCTATTTCACCCCTCCACTTT. Translation gives CASSLDPPISPLHF. The genes are TRBV12-3 or TRBV12-4 and TRBJ1-6; D remains ambiguous. CDR3 length: 14 residues. The ends were cut back, 3 bases at V and 9 bases at J, with 12 bases in the middle.

This clonotype was seen a few times. The CDR3 region has the DNA TGCGCCAGCAGCCGGGCGGTTTCTAGCCACGAGCAGTACTTC. Translating gives CASSRAVSSHEQYF. V and J are TRBV5-1 and TRBJ2-7; TRBD2 might be the D (5 bases). There are 14 residues in the CDR3. Germline V CDR1 and CDR2: SGHRS, YFSETQ. Deletions cut 4 bases from V and 5 bases from J, with 16 bases between.

This clonotype appeared a few times. This chain joins TRBV5-1 and TRBJ1-6; 10 bases match TRBD1. The CDR3 has 15 residues. Germline-derived CDR1 and CDR2 are SGHRS and YFSETQ. The ends lost 4 bases at V and 10 bases at J; junction bases unmatched: 8. Here the CDR3 reads CASSISGTGESPLHF. Here the CDR3 DNA reads TGCGCCAGCAGCATTAGCGGGACAGGGGAATCACCCCTCCACTTT.

This clonotype was observed a handful of times. This chain links TRBV27 with TRBJ1-2; tentative D call: TRBD1 (6 bases). Per the germline V gene, CDR1 is MNHEY and CDR2 is SMNVEV (reference sequence). V was clipped by 2 bases and J by 4 bases, with 11 bases between them. The CDR3 has 14 residues. The CDR3 DNA reads TGTGCCAGCAGTTTACGGGGGGCCGGCTATGGCTACACCTTC. Its protein product is CASSLRGAGYGYTF.